Each of the 19 T cell receptor beta chains below was sequenced from the same sample in a study of sequential checkpoint blockade in melanoma. Sample treatment: randomized to nivolumab then ipilimumab (arm A) or the reverse (arm B). The method was immunoSEQ multiplex PCR; TCRdb's version includes in-frame clones alone and lacks a portion of them. The table records fewer than 3,000 clones, roughly 15% of them present only once. The sequences come from tumor tissue (inferred from file names), collected from a patient given nivolumab and ipilimumab in sequence. These receptors were collected from a human donor with melanoma.

By proportion, this clone is medium-sized. V is TRBV11-3 and J is TRBJ2-7, with 13 positions matching TRBD2. Losses at the gene ends were 0 bases for V and 3 bases for J; bases not matched to a gene: 8. Germline V CDR1 and CDR2: SGHNT, YENEEA. The CDR3 consists of 18 residues. CDR3 sequence reads: CASSLEPGLAGTNYEQYF. Here the CDR3 DNA reads TGTGCCAGCAGCTTAGAACCGGGACTAGCGGGAACTAACTACGAGCAGTACTTC.

The gene calls are TRBV28 and TRBJ2-2, with unresolved D. This CDR3 region has 13 residues. From germline, CDR1 is MDHEN and CDR2 SYDVKM. The V gene lost 8 bases and the J gene lost 1 base, with 8 bases spanning the gap. The CDR3 coding sequence is TGTGCCAGCCTAGAGTTGAACACCGGGGAGCTGTTTTTT. It translates to CASLELNTGELFF.

In this sample, this clone turned up many times. The chain combines TRBV11-3 with TRBJ2-1, with TRBD2 matching over 8 bases. V shed 4 bases, J shed 2 bases, and the junction held 1 base outside the gene matches. CDR3 length: 14 amino acids. CDR1 is SGHNT and CDR2 is YENEEA in the germline V gene. CDR3 sequence: CASSSGLAYNEQFF. For the CDR3, the DNA is TGTGCCAGCAGCTCGGGACTAGCCTACAATGAGCAGTTCTTC.

This clone is medium-sized. V is TRBV12-5 and J is TRBJ2-1; 8 nucleotides align to TRBD2. CDR3 length: 13 amino acids. Germline CDR1 reads LGHNT; CDR2 reads FRNRAP. CDR3: CASVISGIDEQFF. CDR3 in DNA: TGTGCCAGCGTTATTAGCGGGATAGATGAGCAGTTCTTC.

The gene calls are TRBV28 and TRBJ2-3, with D tentatively TRBD2 (6 bases). CDR3 length equals 16 residues. The V gene lost 3 bases and the J gene lost 0 bases, with 13 bases spanning the gap. Germline CDR1 and CDR2: MDHEN and SYDVKM. CDR3 sequence: CASSLSSGTSTDTQYF. CDR3 bases: TGTGCCAGCAGTTTGTCATCTGGGACTAGCACAGATACGCAGTATTTT.

This clone has more than one count but fewer than ten. The genes are TRBV11-3 and TRBJ2-1, with 11 bases identical to TRBD2. J gave up 6 bases and V 5 bases, and 9 bases lay outside the gene matches. Germline V gene sequence: CDR1 SGHNT, CDR2 YENEEA. This CDR3 contains 16 residues. Written as DNA, the CDR3 is TGTGCCAGCAGCCTCACACTAGCGGGAGTTTCCAATGAGCAGTTCTTC. It specifies CASSLTLAGVSNEQFF.

This clone was seen more than once but under ten times. This chain links TRBV19 with TRBJ2-1; 10 nucleotides align to TRBD1. The ends lost 1 base at V and 4 bases at J; junction bases unmatched: 1. This CDR3 region has 15 residues. Germline values: CDR1 LNHDA, CDR2 SQIVND (reference sequence). Here the CDR3 DNA reads TGTGCCAGTAGTATAGGACAGGGGGCATACAATGAGCAGTTCTTC. This codes for CASSIGQGAYNEQFF.

By sample fraction, this clone is large. The rearrangement joins TRBV6-8 to TRBJ2-7, with D uncertain. The CDR3 is 16 residues long. V was trimmed by 7 bases and J by 3 bases, leaving 22 bases between them. In germline, CDR1 is MNHGY, CDR2 SAAAGT. The CDR3 loop is CASKSSGIEKGYEQYF. The CDR3 nucleotides are TGTGCCAGCAAGTCCAGTGGCATTGAAAAAGGCTACGAGCAGTACTTC.

V and J are TRBV29-1 and TRBJ2-1; 11 bases are a match to TRBD2. Trimming cost V 6 bases and J 9 bases; bases outside gene matches: 4. This CDR3 is 12 amino acids long. Germline V gene sequence: CDR1 SQVTM, CDR2 ANQGSEA. Here the CDR3 DNA reads TGCAGCGTCTCTAGCGGGAGGATTGAGCAGTTCTTC. It codes for CSVSSGRIEQFF.

This clone has more than one count but fewer than ten. The CDR3 coding sequence is TGTGCCAGCAGCTTATCGGGACTAGCGGGCACCACAGATACGCAGTATTTT. This translates into CASSLSGLAGTTDTQYF. The chain joins TRBV11-3 to TRBJ2-3; TRBD2 matches at 12 bases. V was pared by 2 bases and J by 2 bases, with 5 bases of the junction left unmatched. The CDR3 is 17 residues long. The germline V gene encodes CDR1 SGHNT and CDR2 YENEEA. Combining the CDR3 with reference TRBV11-3 and TRBJ2-3 gives the whole variable domain EAGVVQSPRYKIIEKKQPVAFWCNPISGHNTLYWYLQNLGQGPELLIRYENEEAVDDSQLPKDRFSAERLKGVDSTLKIQPAELGDSAVYLCASSLSGLAGTTDTQYFGPGTRLTVL.

This clone is medium-sized (0.01 to 0.1%) within its sample. The chain carries TRBV9 and TRBJ2-3, with 7 nucleotides matching TRBD1. Unmatched junction bases numbered 11, after V lost 10 bases and J lost 6 bases. CDR1 and CDR2 (germline): SGDLS, YYNGEE. The CDR3 has 13 residues. CDR3 DNA: TGTGCCTCAGGGGGACAACAGGTGGATACGCAGTATTTT. Translating gives CASGGQQVDTQYF.

This clone was counted a few times. The chain joins TRBV19 to TRBJ1-5, with 8 positions matching TRBD1. CDR3 length equals 18 residues. V lost 5 bases to trimming and J lost 7 bases; unmatched junction nucleotides: 19. CDR1 is LNHDA, CDR2 SQIVND, per germline (reference sequence). CDR3: CASSLTGTGGRVFQPQHF. The CDR3 DNA reads TGTGCCAGTAGTCTAACCGGGACAGGCGGTCGCGTATTCCAGCCCCAGCATTTT.

This clone counts as large. The chain employs TRBV11-3 and TRBJ1-1, with D unclear. The CDR3 sequence is 14 residues long. Trimming removed 3 bases from V and 0 bases from J, with 8 bases in between. In germline, CDR1 is SGHNT, CDR2 YENEEA. The CDR3 reads CASSLVSVNTEAFF. The CDR3 DNA is TGTGCCAGCAGCTTGGTATCGGTGAACACTGAAGCTTTCTTT.

In its sample, this clone is medium-sized. V is TRBV6-8 and J is TRBJ2-5; 7 bases map to TRBD2. The CDR3 runs to 13 residues. Germline V gene data show CDR1 as MNHGY and CDR2 as SAAAGT. Trimming took 8 bases from V and 1 from J; bases not matched to a gene: 4. The CDR3: CASSGGRQETQYF. CDR3 sequence (DNA): TGTGCCAGCTCGGGGGGACGCCAAGAGACCCAGTACTTC.

The chain carries TRBV19 and TRBJ2-7; a weak D match, TRBD1 (6 bases). This CDR3 contains 15 residues. V lost 3 bases, J lost 5 bases, and 17 bases lay in between. Germline assignment: CDR1 LNHDA and CDR2 SQIVND (reference sequence). CDR3: CASSIGRQDLNEQYF. The CDR3 bases are TGTGCCAGTAGTATTGGACGACAGGACTTGAACGAGCAGTACTTC.

This clone has a handful of counts. CDR3 sequence (DNA): TGCAGCGTTGTAGACAATGGGAATAGCAATCAGCCCCAGCATTTT. Encoded protein: CSVVDNGNSNQPQHF. V usage is TRBV29-1 and J usage is TRBJ1-5; D is ambiguous. The CDR3 is 15 residues long. V was cut by 4 bases and J by 0 bases, with 13 bases left in between. In germline, CDR1 is SQVTM, CDR2 ANQGSEA.

V and J are TRBV5-1 and TRBJ2-5; the D call may be TRBD1 or TRBD2 (5 bases each). Germline V gives CDR1 SGHRS, CDR2 YFSETQ. This CDR3 is 17 amino acids long. Trimming left V 1 base short and J 4 bases short, with 20 bases between. The CDR3 sequence is CASSLLYGRGYAETQYF. The CDR3 coding sequence is TGCGCCAGCAGCTTGCTATACGGACGGGGCTATGCAGAGACCCAGTACTTC.

The gene calls are TRBV10-3 and TRBJ1-1; no clear D gene. V was trimmed by 2 bases and J by 3 bases, leaving 7 bases between them. From germline, CDR1 is ENHRY and CDR2 SYGVKD. The CDR3 runs to 13 residues. CDR3 sequence (DNA): TGTGCCATCAGTGAGGGTTTTGACACTGAAGCTTTCTTT. This sequence encodes CAISEGFDTEAFF.

This clone was detected only a few times. This sequence joins TRBV6-8 and TRBJ2-3, with D perhaps matching TRBD1 (5 bases). The CDR3 extends over 16 amino acids. Germline CDR1 MNHGY, CDR2 SAAAGT. Trimming took off 6 bases at V and 2 bases at J, with 18 bases between the two ends. The CDR3 loop is CASSLDRPTVTDTQYF. The CDR3 nucleotides read TGTGCCAGCAGCCTCGACCGCCCGACAGTCACAGATACGCAGTATTTT.